The 30 T cell receptor beta chains below come from one sample, sequenced in a study of T cell responses to AZD1222 COVID-19 vaccine. The assay was immunoSEQ multiplex PCR, and TCRdb's table has in-frame clones only and misses some. This sample has under 95,000 clones, with 70% to 90% found just once. The sequencing used peripheral blood, collected 28 days after the second AZD1222 dose. The receptors here all came from an adult who received the AZD1222 COVID-19 vaccine.

The chain has TRBV30 and TRBJ2-1; D gene unclear. The CDR3 extends over 11 amino acids. Deletions cut 3 bases from V and 10 bases from J, with 10 bases between. Looked up from germline, CDR1 is GTSNPN and CDR2 is SVGIG (reference sequence). CDR3 residues: CAWSVAVEQFF. The CDR3 nucleotides are TGTGCCTGGAGCGTAGCCGTAGAGCAGTTCTTC.

The chain couples TRBV28 to TRBJ1-4; tentatively, D is TRBD1 (6 bases). Germline CDR1 and CDR2: MDHEN and SYDVKM. CDR3 size: 12 residues. The CDR3 sequence: CAGGQGNEKLFF. The CDR3 DNA follows: TGTGCGGGGGGGCAGGGCAATGAAAAACTGTTTTTT.

This chain joins TRBV5-4 and TRBJ2-7, with D maybe TRBD1 (7 bases). This CDR3 contains 15 residues. Germline V lookup: CDR1 SGHNT, CDR2 YYREEE (reference sequence). The V end lost 0 bases, the J end lost 1 base, and 11 bases lay between the germline ends. CDR3 region: CASSLEAGGSYEQYF. CDR3 in DNA: TGTGCCAGCAGCTTGGAGGCAGGGGGGTCCTACGAGCAGTACTTC.

CDR3 amino acids: CASSPAGLSGELFF. CDR3 bases: TGTGCCAGCTCACCCGCGGGGCTCTCCGGGGAGCTGTTTTTT. V and J are TRBV18 and TRBJ2-2, with a weak D call TRBD2 (6 bases). Germline CDR1 reads KGHSH; CDR2 reads LQKENI. There are 14 residues in the CDR3. Trimming pared 3 bases from V and 6 bases from J, leaving 11 bases between.

This clone has a single count. V and J are TRBV27 and TRBJ1-1, with unresolved D. The CDR3 has 13 residues. Germline values: CDR1 MNHEY, CDR2 SMNVEV (reference sequence). V was pared by 3 bases and J by 2 bases, with 7 bases between. The chain's CDR3 is CASSFGSNTEAFF. The DNA of the CDR3 is TGTGCCAGCAGTTTCGGAAGCAACACTGAAGCTTTCTTT.

This rearrangement joins TRBV19 to TRBJ2-5; a possible D gene is TRBD2 (5 bases). The germline V gene has CDR1 LNHDA and CDR2 SQIVND (reference sequence). Trimming took 7 bases from V and 4 from J, leaving 16 bases between them. The CDR3 length is 14 residues. Here the CDR3 DNA reads TGTGCCAGTAACAGCGACGGAGGACGAGAGACCCAGTACTTC. Its translation is CASNSDGGRETQYF.

The genes are TRBV19 and TRBJ1-5; TRBD1 matches 7 bases. The germline gives CDR1 LNHDA, CDR2 SQIVND (reference sequence). J gave up 2 bases and V 7 bases, and 8 bases lay outside the gene matches. The CDR3 covers 15 residues. The CDR3 loop is CASTIGQAGNQPQHF. The CDR3 DNA reads as TGTGCCAGTACCATCGGACAGGCGGGCAATCAGCCCCAGCATTTT.

This chain uses TRBV14 with TRBJ1-2; no reliable D call. V lost 4 bases and J lost 5, with 5 bases in between. The CDR3 sequence is 11 residues long. Germline CDR1 SGHDN, CDR2 FVKESK. CDR3 bases: TGTGCCAGCAGCCGCGGATATGGCTACACCTTC. This translates into CASSRGYGYTF.

The V gene is TRBV6-5, the J gene TRBJ1-2; TRBD1 matches 10 bases. The CDR3 spans 16 residues. Trimming took 2 bases from V and 8 from J; bases not matched to a gene: 11. Germline values: CDR1 MNHEY, CDR2 SVGAGI. DNA of the CDR3: TGTGCCAGCAGTTACGCCGAAGACAGGGGGCGCGGGGGCTACACCTTC. Amino acid sequence: CASSYAEDRGRGGYTF.

The count of this clone is one. The chain employs TRBV5-1 and TRBJ2-3, with D perhaps matching TRBD2 (5 bases). V was clipped by 8 bases and J by 3 bases, with 13 bases between them. CDR3 length: 13 amino acids. Germline lookup yields CDR1 SGHRS and CDR2 YFSETQ. DNA of the CDR3: TGCGCCAGTCAAATTCGGGGTACAGATACGCAGTATTTT. Protein: CASQIRGTDTQYF.

The chain joins TRBV6-5 to TRBJ2-3; D not certain. V shed 5 bases and J shed 3 bases, with 6 bases lying between them. This CDR3 has 12 residues. CDR1 is MNHEY and CDR2 is SVGAGI in the germline V gene. DNA for the CDR3: TGTGCCAGCAGTCCGGATACAGATACGCAGTATTTT. Its translation is CASSPDTDTQYF.

This rearrangement joins TRBV29-1 to TRBJ2-1, with 9 bases that match TRBD1. Germline V gives CDR1 SQVTM, CDR2 ANQGSEA. Trimming cost V 4 bases and J 7 bases; bases outside gene matches: 11. This CDR3 comprises 15 residues. CDR3 protein: CSVAETGGAGNEQFF. The CDR3 DNA reads as TGCAGCGTTGCCGAAACAGGGGGCGCGGGGAATGAGCAGTTCTTC.

The chain combines TRBV6-5 with TRBJ1-1; a possible D gene is TRBD1 (6 bases). Trimming cost V 6 bases and J 4 bases, with 18 bases left between them. The CDR3 covers 15 residues. CDR1 MNHEY and CDR2 SVGAGI come from the germline V gene. For the CDR3, the DNA is TGTGCCAGCAGCGCTCCTTCGAGGGGGACCACTGAAGCTTTCTTT. Protein sequence: CASSAPSRGTTEAFF.

The chain combines TRBV15 with TRBJ1-5, with D unresolved. The CDR3 runs to 14 residues. Trimming pared 3 bases from V and 0 bases from J, leaving 6 bases between. Germline-derived CDR1 and CDR2 are LNHNV and YYDKDF (reference sequence). The CDR3, as DNA: TGTGCCACCAGCAGGAGAGATAGCAATCAGCCCCAGCATTTT. Translating it yields CATSRRDSNQPQHF.

The chain employs TRBV7-2 and TRBJ1-1, with D hard to call. Per germline, CDR1 SGHTA and CDR2 FQGNSA. The CDR3 runs 13 residues. V lost 1 base to trimming and J lost 7 bases, with 10 bases between them. The CDR3 DNA reads as TGTGCCAGCAGCTTAGATATGATGGGTGAAGCTTTCTTT. It codes for CASSLDMMGEAFF. The full variable domain, with the rest looked up from reference TRBV7-2 and TRBJ1-1, is GAGVSQSPSNKVTEKGKDVELRCDPISGHTALYWYRQSLGQGLEFLIYFQGNSAPDKSGLPSDRFSAERTGGSVSTLTIQRTQQEDSAVYLCASSLDMMGEAFFGQGTRLTVV.

The V gene is TRBV13, the J gene TRBJ1-2; TRBD1 agrees at 7 bases. The junction had 12 bases not matched to a gene; V was cut back by 5 bases and J by 0 bases. Germline V gives CDR1 PRHDT, CDR2 FYEKMQ (reference sequence). The CDR3 runs to 17 residues. CDR3 DNA sequence: TGTGCCAGCAGCCTCAGAGACGACAGGGTAGCTAACTATGGCTACACCTTC. It is translated as CASSLRDDRVANYGYTF.

CDR3 in amino acids: CASSLSRTGTPNTEAFF. CDR3 bases: TGTGCCAGCAGCTTATCGAGGACAGGGACACCGAACACTGAAGCTTTCTTT. V is TRBV7-9 and J is TRBJ1-1, with TRBD1 identical over 8 bases. The CDR3 is 17 residues long. Germline V gene data show CDR1 as SEHNR and CDR2 as FQNEAQ (reference sequence). Trimming took 2 bases from V and 1 from J; bases not matched to a gene: 9.

The chain uses TRBV19 and TRBJ1-5; D is possibly TRBD1 (5 bases). The CDR3 sequence is 14 residues long. V lost 3 bases and J lost 4, with 10 bases in between. Germline CDR1 reads LNHDA; CDR2 reads SQIVND (reference sequence). This CDR3 is CASSIIGGNQPQHF. DNA for the CDR3: TGTGCCAGTAGTATCATTGGGGGGAATCAGCCCCAGCATTTT.

The chain recombines TRBV6-5 with TRBJ2-7; tentatively, D is TRBD1 or TRBD2 (5 bases each). CDR1 MNHEY and CDR2 SVGAGI come from the germline V gene. V was trimmed by 5 bases and J by 3 bases, leaving 14 bases between them. The CDR3 is 14 amino acids. The CDR3 sequence is CASSNRDGGYEQYF. In DNA form, the CDR3 reads TGTGCCAGCAGTAATCGGGACGGAGGCTACGAGCAGTACTTC.

The chain uses TRBV18 and TRBJ1-1; D is possibly TRBD1 (5 bases). Germline V gene sequence: CDR1 KGHSH, CDR2 LQKENI. This CDR3 contains 15 residues. V lost 2 bases to trimming and J lost 0 bases, with 10 bases between them. The CDR3 loop reads CASSPTGDVNTEAFF. The CDR3 DNA reads as TGTGCCAGCTCACCAACGGGGGACGTGAACACTGAAGCTTTCTTT.

Here the CDR3 reads CASSSTGGAEQFF. The CDR3 DNA is TGTGCCAGCAGCTCGACGGGGGGGGCTGAGCAGTTCTTC. The V call is TRBV5-4, the J call TRBJ2-1, with 8 bases fitting TRBD2. CDR1 and CDR2 (germline): SGHNT, YYREEE (reference sequence). J was trimmed by 9 bases and V by 3 bases; bases with no gene match: 5. This CDR3 region has 13 residues.

This clone appeared once. The V and J genes are TRBV19 and TRBJ2-3; D possibly corresponds to TRBD1 (7 bases). The CDR3 runs 15 residues. V was pared by 4 bases and J by 2 bases, with 13 bases between. CDR1 and CDR2 (germline): LNHDA, SQIVND (reference sequence). CDR3 sequence: CASSTRDSATDTQYF. In DNA form, the CDR3 reads TGTGCCAGTAGTACGCGGGACAGCGCCACAGATACGCAGTATTTT.

V and J are TRBV5-1 and TRBJ1-4, with 9 nucleotides matching TRBD1. This CDR3 has 20 amino acids. The V gene end was trimmed by 3 bases and the J gene end by 1 base; junction bases not matched to a gene: 16. The V gene's germline CDR1 is SGHRS and CDR2 YFSETQ. The chain's CDR3 is CASSYTGTGKFVGTNEKLFF. DNA for the CDR3: TGCGCCAGCAGCTATACCGGGACAGGGAAATTCGTTGGAACTAATGAAAAACTGTTTTTT.

This rearrangement joins TRBV11-1 to TRBJ2-3, with D possibly being TRBD1 (6 bases). The CDR3 covers 14 residues. Trimming took off 2 bases at V and 1 base at J, with 7 bases between the two ends. Per germline, CDR1 SGHAT and CDR2 FQDESV (reference sequence). As DNA, the CDR3 is TGTGCCAGCAGCTTACGGACAGGCACAGATACGCAGTATTTT. Translated: CASSLRTGTDTQYF.

This sequence joins TRBV6-6 and TRBJ2-7; 11 bases line up with TRBD2. Germline assignment: CDR1 MNHNY and CDR2 SVGAGI (reference sequence). This CDR3 spans 15 amino acids. After removal of 6 bases from V and 0 bases from J, the junction contained 4 bases not matched to a gene. The CDR3 sequence: CASRLGLAVSYEQYF. The CDR3 DNA sequence: TGTGCCAGCAGACTGGGACTAGCGGTCTCCTACGAGCAGTACTTC.

The genes are TRBV12-5 and TRBJ1-6; no clear D. The CDR3 consists of 11 residues. Looked up from germline, CDR1 is LGHNT and CDR2 is FRNRAP. V was pared by 5 bases and J by 6 bases, with 2 bases between. CDR3 bases: TGTGCTAGTGGTCCTAATTCACCCCTCCACTTT. It yields the protein CASGPNSPLHF. Variable domain in full (rest from reference TRBV12-5 and TRBJ1-6): DARVTQTPRHKVTEMGQEVTMRCQPILGHNTVFWYRQTMMQGLELLAYFRNRAPLDDSGMPKDRFSAEMPDATLATLKIQPSEPRDSAVYFCASGPNSPLHFGNGTRLTVT.

The rearrangement links TRBV5-4 to TRBJ1-1, with 7 bases matching TRBD1. Trimming removed 0 bases from V and 5 bases from J; junction bases left unmatched: 4. The CDR3 contains 14 residues. Germline values: CDR1 SGHNT, CDR2 YYREEE (reference sequence). DNA for the CDR3: TGTGCCAGCAGCTTGGAGGGGGCTAGGACTGAAGCTTTCTTT. Translated: CASSLEGARTEAFF.

The rearrangement uses TRBV28 and TRBJ1-5; D perhaps matches TRBD1 (6 bases). From germline, CDR1 is MDHEN and CDR2 SYDVKM. Trimming stripped 6 bases from V and 7 bases from J, with 16 bases between. This CDR3 is built from 14 residues. The CDR3 protein is CASSNGRGLQPQHF. As DNA, the CDR3 is TGTGCCAGCAGCAACGGGAGGGGGTTGCAGCCCCAGCATTTT.

This sequence joins TRBV29-1 and TRBJ2-7; D is unclear. The CDR3 length is 13 residues. The V gene's germline CDR1 is SQVTM and CDR2 ANQGSEA. V shed 4 bases and J shed 6 bases, with 16 bases lying between them. CDR3 sequence (DNA): TGCAGCGTTGGCCGTCCCCTGACGGGCGAGCAGTACTTC. It is translated as CSVGRPLTGEQYF.

This clone was recorded only once. The genes are TRBV6-5 and TRBJ2-1, with 7 positions matching TRBD1. Looked up from germline, CDR1 is MNHEY and CDR2 is SVGAGI. This CDR3 spans 15 amino acids. V lost 6 bases to trimming and J lost 10 bases; unmatched junction nucleotides: 15. The CDR3 nucleotides read TGTGCCAGCAGCCTAAAATTTAGACAGGGTGGGGAGCAGTTCTTC. Translated: CASSLKFRQGGEQFF.